This T cell receptor (beta chain) was documented in a study of cytomegalovirus exposure and HLA in healthy donors. Study outcomes and limitations: CMV serostatus alone was available as immune exposure information.

This clone was seen more than once but under ten times. Its cognate antigen is unknown. The V segment lost 4 bases and the J segment 0 bases; nucleotides outside the gene matches: 2. The length of the CDR3 is 14 residues. Germline values: CDR1 SGHNT, CDR2 YYREEE (reference sequence). 60 Vbeta and 13 Jbeta primers were used in PCR. Assay: immunoSEQ multiplex PCR; the TCRdb copy retains only in-frame clones and omits some. Among tens of thousands of clones listed, about two thirds were seen once. Material: PBMCs. The chain employs TRBV5-4 and TRBJ1-2; the match to TRBD1 covers 8 bases. The origin of this receptor is a man aged 35-49 years in good health and CMV-seropositive. The CDR3 bases are TGTGCCAGCAGCCCGACAGGGGCTAACTATGGCTACACCTTC. This sequence encodes CASSPTGANYGYTF.